This TCR beta chain was sequenced for a study of blood T cell repertoires in COVID-19. Sequencing used immunoSEQ multiplex PCR; TCRdb keeps in-frame clones, though not all of them. In the table there are 150,000 to 200,000 clones, roughly 80% of which are singletons. CDR3 length equals 13 residues. Trimming took 1 base from V and 1 from J, leaving 7 bases between them. The germline V gene encodes CDR1 SQVTM and CDR2 ANQGSEA. This TCR was sampled from a man in his 60s with active or convalescent COVID-19. The V gene is TRBV29-1, the J gene TRBJ1-1; D gene ambiguous. The specimen was peripheral blood. The CDR3 nucleotides are TGCAGCGTTGAAGTTGGCAGGAACACTGAAGCTTTCTTT. Translated, it gives CSVEVGRNTEAFF.